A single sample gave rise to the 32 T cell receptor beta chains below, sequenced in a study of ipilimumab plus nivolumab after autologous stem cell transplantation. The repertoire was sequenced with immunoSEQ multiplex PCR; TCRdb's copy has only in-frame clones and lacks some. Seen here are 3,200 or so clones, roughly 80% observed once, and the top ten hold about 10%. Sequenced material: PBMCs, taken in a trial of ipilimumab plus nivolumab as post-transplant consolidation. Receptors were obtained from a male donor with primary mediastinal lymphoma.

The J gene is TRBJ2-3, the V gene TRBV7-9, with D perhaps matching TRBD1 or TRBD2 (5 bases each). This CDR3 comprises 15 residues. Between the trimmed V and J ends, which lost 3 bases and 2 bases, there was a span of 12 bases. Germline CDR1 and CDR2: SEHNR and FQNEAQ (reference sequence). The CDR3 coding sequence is TGTGCCAGCAGCTTTGTACAGGACTTCACAGATACGCAGTATTTT. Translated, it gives CASSFVQDFTDTQYF.

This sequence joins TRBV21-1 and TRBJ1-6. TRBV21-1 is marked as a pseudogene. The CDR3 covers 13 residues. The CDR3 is CASRGSGNSPLHF. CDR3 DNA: TGTGCCAGCCGGGGCAGCGGTAATTCACCCCTCCACTTT.

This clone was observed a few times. CDR3 in DNA: TGTGCCAGCAGTCCGGCCGACAGACTATACAATGAGCAGTTCTTC. Its translation is CASSPADRLYNEQFF. This rearrangement joins TRBV6-5 to TRBJ2-1; possibly TRBD1 or TRBD2 for D (5 bases each). The CDR3 runs 15 residues. Germline V gene lookup returns CDR1 MNHEY and CDR2 SVGAGI. Trimming cost V 5 bases and J 4 bases, with 15 bases left between them.

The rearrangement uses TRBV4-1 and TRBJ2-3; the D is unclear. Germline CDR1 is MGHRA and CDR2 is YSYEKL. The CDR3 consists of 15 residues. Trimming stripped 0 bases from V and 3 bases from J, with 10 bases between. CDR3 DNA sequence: TGCGCCAGCAGCCAAGATGGTACAGCGACAGATACGCAGTATTTT. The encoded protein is CASSQDGTATDTQYF.

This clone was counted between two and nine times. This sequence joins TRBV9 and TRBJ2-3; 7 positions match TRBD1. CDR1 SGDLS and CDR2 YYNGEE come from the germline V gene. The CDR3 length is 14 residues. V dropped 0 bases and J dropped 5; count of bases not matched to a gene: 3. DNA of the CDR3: TGTGCCAGCAGCGTAGCTAGGGGGCTAGATACGCAGTATTTT. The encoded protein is CASSVARGLDTQYF.

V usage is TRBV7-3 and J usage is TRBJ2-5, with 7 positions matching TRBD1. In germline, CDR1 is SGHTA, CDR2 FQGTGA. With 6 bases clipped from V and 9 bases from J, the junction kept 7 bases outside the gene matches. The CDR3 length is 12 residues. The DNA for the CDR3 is TGTGCCAGCAGGGAGACAGGGTGGGCCCAGTACTTC. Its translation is CASRETGWAQYF.

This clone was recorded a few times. CDR3: CASRGGVYNEQFF. CDR3 nucleotide sequence: TGTGCCAGTAGGGGCGGAGTCTACAATGAGCAGTTCTTC. The chain couples TRBV19 to TRBJ2-1; D uncertain. The germline gives CDR1 LNHDA, CDR2 SQIVND (reference sequence). The V and J ends lost 6 bases and 3 bases respectively, with 9 bases between them. The CDR3 covers 13 residues.

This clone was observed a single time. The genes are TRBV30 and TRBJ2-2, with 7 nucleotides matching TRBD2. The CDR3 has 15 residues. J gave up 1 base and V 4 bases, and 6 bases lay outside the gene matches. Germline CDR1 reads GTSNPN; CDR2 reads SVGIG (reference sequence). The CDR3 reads CAWTLGGLNTGELFF. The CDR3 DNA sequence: TGTGCCTGGACCCTCGGGGGGTTGAACACCGGGGAGCTGTTTTTT.

CDR3 amino acids: CASSVGGYTEAFF. In nucleotides, the CDR3 is TGTGCCAGCAGCGTAGGGGGATACACTGAAGCTTTCTTT. This chain uses TRBV9 with TRBJ1-1, with D uncertain. Germline V gene data show CDR1 as SGDLS and CDR2 as YYNGEE. The germline V and J ends were trimmed by 0 bases and 3 bases, with 6 bases remaining between them. The CDR3 loop spans 13 amino acids.

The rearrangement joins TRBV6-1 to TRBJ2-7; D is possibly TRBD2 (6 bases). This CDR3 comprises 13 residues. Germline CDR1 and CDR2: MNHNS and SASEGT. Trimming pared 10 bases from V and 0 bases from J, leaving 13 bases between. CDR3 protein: CAILDGSSYEQYF. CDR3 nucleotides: TGTGCCATCCTCGACGGGAGCTCCTACGAGCAGTACTTC.

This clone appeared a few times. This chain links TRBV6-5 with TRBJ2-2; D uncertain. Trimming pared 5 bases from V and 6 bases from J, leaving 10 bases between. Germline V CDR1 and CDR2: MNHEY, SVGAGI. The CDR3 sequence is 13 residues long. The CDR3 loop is CASSPPRPGELFF. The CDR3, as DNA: TGTGCCAGCAGTCCACCTAGACCCGGGGAGCTGTTTTTT.

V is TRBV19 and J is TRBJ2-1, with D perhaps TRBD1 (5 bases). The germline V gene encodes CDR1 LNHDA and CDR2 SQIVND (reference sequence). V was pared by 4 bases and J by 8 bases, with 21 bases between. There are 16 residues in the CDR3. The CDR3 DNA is TGTGCCAGTAGTACTATTGGGGCCCTAAGACAGCATGAGCAGTTCTTC. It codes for CASSTIGALRQHEQFF. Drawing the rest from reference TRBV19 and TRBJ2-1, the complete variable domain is DGGITQSPKYLFRKEGQNVTLSCEQNLNHDAMYWYRQDPGQGLRLIYYSQIVNDFQKGDIAEGYSVSREKKESFPLTVTSAQKNPTAFYLCASSTIGALRQHEQFFGPGTRLTVL.

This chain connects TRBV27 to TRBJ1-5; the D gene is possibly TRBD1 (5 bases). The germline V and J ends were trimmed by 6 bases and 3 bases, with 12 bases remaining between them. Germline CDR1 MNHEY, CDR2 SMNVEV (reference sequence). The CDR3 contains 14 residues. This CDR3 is CASSSRDDNQPQHF. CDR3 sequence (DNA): TGTGCCAGCAGCTCCCGGGACGACAATCAGCCCCAGCATTTT.

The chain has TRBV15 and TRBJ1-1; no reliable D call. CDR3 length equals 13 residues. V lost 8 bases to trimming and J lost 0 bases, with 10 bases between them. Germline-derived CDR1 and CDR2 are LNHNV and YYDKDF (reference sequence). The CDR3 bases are TGTGCCACCGGATCGGGGATGAACACTGAAGCTTTCTTT. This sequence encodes CATGSGMNTEAFF.

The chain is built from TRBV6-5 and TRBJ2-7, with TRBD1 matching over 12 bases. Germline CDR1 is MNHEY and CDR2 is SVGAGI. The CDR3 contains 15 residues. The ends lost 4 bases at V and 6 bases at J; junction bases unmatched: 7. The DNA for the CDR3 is TGTGCCAGCAGTTCCCCGGGACAGGGGGCGGTCGAGCAGTACTTC. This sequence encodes CASSSPGQGAVEQYF.

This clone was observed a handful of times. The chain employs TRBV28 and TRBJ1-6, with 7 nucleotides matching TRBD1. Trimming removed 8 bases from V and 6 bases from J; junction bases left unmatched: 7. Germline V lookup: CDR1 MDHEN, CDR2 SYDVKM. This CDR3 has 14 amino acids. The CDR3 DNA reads TGTGCCAGCTTACAGGGGTTTGGTAATTCACCCCTCCACTTT. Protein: CASLQGFGNSPLHF. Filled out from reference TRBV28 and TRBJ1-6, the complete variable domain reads DVKVTQSSRYLVKRTGEKVFLECVQDMDHENMFWYRQDPGLGLRLIYFSYDVKMKEKGDIPEGYSVSREKKERFSLILESASTNQTSMYLCASLQGFGNSPLHFGNGTRLTVT.

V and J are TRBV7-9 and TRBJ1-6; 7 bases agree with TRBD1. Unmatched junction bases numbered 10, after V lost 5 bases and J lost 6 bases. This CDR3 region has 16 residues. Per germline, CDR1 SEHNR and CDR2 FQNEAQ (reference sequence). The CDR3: CASSPPGTASNSPLHF. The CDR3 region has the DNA TGTGCCAGCAGCCCTCCCGGGACAGCATCTAATTCACCCCTCCACTTT. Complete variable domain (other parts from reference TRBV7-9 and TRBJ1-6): DTGVSQNPRHKITKRGQNVTFRCDPISEHNRLYWYRQTLGQGPEFLTYFQNEAQLEKSRLLSDRFSAERPKGSFSTLEIQRTEQGDSAMYLCASSPPGTASNSPLHFGNGTRLTVT.

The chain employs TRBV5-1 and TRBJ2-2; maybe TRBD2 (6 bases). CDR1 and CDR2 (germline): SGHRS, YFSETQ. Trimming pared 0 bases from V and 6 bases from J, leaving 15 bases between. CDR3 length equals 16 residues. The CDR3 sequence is CASSLDGGLRSGELFF. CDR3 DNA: TGCGCCAGCAGCTTGGATGGAGGGCTGAGGTCCGGGGAGCTGTTTTTT. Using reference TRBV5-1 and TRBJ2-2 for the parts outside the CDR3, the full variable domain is KAGVTQTPRYLIKTRGQQVTLSCSPISGHRSVSWYQQTPGQGLQFLFEYFSETQRNKGNFPGRFSGRQFSNSRSEMNVSTLELGDSALYLCASSLDGGLRSGELFFGEGSRLTVL.

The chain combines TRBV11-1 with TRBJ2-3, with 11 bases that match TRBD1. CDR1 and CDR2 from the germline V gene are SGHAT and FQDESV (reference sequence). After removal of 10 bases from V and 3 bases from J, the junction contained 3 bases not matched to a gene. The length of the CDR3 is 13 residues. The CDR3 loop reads CAIGQGATDTQYF. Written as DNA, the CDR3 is TGTGCCATCGGACAGGGGGCTACAGATACGCAGTATTTT.

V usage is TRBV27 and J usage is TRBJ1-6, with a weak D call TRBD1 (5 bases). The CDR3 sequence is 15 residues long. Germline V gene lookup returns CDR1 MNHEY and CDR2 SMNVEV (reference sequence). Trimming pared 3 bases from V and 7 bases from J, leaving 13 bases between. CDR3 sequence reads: CASSLGQRGNSPLHF. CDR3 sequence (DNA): TGTGCCAGCAGTTTGGGTCAAAGGGGAAATTCACCCCTCCACTTT.

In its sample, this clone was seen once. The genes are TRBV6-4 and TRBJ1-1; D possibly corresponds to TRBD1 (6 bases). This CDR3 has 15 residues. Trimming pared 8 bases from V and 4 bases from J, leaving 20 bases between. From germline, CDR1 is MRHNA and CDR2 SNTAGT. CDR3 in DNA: TGTGCCAGCTCCAGCCAGGGAGGGGGGGGCACTGAAGCTTTCTTT. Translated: CASSSQGGGGTEAFF.

CDR3 protein: CASSSTGDPYEQYF. The CDR3 nucleotides read TGTGCCAGCAGCTCGACAGGGGATCCCTACGAGCAGTACTTC. The V call is TRBV7-3, the J call TRBJ2-7, with TRBD1 matching over 8 bases. Germline V CDR1 and CDR2: SGHTA, FQGTGA. The V gene end was trimmed by 4 bases and the J gene end by 2 bases; junction bases not matched to a gene: 4. There are 14 residues in the CDR3.

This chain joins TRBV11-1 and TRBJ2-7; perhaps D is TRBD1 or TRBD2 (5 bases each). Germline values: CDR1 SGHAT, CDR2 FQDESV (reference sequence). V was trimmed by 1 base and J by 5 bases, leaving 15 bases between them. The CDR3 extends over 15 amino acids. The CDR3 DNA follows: TGTGCCAGCAGCTTAGGGGCAGGGAGTACCCACGAGCAGTACTTC. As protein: CASSLGAGSTHEQYF. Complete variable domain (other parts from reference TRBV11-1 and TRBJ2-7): EAEVAQSPRYKITEKSQAVAFWCDPISGHATLYWYRQILGQGPELLVQFQDESVVDDSQLPKDRFSAERLKGVDSTLKIQPAELGDSAMYLCASSLGAGSTHEQYFGPGTRLTVT.

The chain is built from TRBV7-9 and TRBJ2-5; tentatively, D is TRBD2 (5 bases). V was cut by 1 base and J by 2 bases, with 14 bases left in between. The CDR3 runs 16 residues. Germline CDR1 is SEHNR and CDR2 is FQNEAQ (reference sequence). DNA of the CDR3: TGTGCCAGCAGCTTAGTCCTACTAGGATGGCAAGAGACCCAGTACTTC. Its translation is CASSLVLLGWQETQYF.

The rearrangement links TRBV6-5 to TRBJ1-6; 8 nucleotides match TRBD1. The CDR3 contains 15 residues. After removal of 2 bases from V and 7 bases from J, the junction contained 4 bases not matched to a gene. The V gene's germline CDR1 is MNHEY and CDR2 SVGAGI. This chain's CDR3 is CASSYQGATNSPLHF. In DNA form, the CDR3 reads TGTGCCAGCAGTTACCAGGGGGCTACGAATTCACCCCTCCACTTT.

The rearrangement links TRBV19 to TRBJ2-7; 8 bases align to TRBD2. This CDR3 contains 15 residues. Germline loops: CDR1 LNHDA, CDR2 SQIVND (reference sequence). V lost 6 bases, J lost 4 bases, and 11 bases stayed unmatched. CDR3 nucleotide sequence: TGTGCCAGTAGCGGGGGAGCGGGAGTGTGGTACGAGCAGTACTTC. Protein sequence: CASSGGAGVWYEQYF.

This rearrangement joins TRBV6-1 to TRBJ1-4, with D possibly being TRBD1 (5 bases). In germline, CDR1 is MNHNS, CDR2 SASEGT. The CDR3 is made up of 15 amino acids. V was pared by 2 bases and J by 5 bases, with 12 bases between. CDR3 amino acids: CASSEIGGSNEKLFF. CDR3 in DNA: TGTGCCAGCAGTGAAATCGGGGGGAGCAATGAAAAACTGTTTTTT.

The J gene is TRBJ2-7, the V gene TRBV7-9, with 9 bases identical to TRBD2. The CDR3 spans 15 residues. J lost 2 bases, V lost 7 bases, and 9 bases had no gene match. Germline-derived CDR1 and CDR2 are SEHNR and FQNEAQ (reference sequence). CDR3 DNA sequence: TGTGCCAGCACCGTGGGGGCTAGCGGGACCTACGAGCAGTACTTC. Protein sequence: CASTVGASGTYEQYF.

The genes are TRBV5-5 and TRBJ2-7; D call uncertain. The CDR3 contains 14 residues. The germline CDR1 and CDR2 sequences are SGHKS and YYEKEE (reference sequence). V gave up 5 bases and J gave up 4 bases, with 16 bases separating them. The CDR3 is CASSYGRAQYEQYF. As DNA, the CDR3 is TGTGCCAGCAGTTATGGACGGGCCCAATACGAGCAGTACTTC.

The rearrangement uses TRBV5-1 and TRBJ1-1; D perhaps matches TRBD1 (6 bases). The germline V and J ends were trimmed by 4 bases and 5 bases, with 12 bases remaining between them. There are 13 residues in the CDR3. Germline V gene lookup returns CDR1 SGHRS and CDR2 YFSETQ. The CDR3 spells CASSTAGETEAFF. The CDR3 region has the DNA TGCGCCAGCAGCACTGCAGGGGAAACTGAAGCTTTCTTT.

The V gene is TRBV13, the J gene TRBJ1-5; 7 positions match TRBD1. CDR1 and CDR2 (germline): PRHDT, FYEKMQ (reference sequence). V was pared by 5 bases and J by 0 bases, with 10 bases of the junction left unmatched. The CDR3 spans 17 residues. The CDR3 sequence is CASSERRDSYSNQPQHF. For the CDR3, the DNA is TGTGCCAGCAGCGAGAGAAGGGACAGTTATAGCAATCAGCCCCAGCATTTT.

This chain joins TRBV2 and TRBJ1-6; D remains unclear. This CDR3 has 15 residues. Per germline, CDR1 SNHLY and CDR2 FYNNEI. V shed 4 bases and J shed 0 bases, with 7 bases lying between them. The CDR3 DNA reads TGTGCCAGCAGTGCGGCAGTCTCCTATAATTCACCCCTCCACTTT. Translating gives CASSAAVSYNSPLHF.